Listed here are 23 T cell receptor beta chains from one sample, sequenced in a study of metastatic and nonmetastatic thyroid tumors. MiXCR re-clonotyped the PCR reads for TCRdb. The data show approximately 90,000 clones, around 7.8% seen once. The entire patient cohort was treatment-naive prior to thyroid surgery. The specimen was blood. Source of these receptors: a female donor with papillary thyroid cancer or a benign thyroid nodule (not recorded which). Some clones in this sample may be carry-over from other donors' samples.

At least ten counts were recorded for this clone. The V and J genes are TRBV12-3 or TRBV12-4 and TRBJ1-1, with 7 bases identical to TRBD1. This CDR3 has 14 residues. V shed 8 bases, J shed 1 base, and the junction held 7 bases outside the gene matches. CDR3 protein: CASLRGQRNTEAFF. The CDR3 DNA reads as TGTGCCAGCTTAAGGGGACAGAGGAACACTGAAGCTTTCTTT.

This clone was seen many times. A much larger clone differs by one base, so this may be a read error. The rearrangement joins TRBV3-1 to TRBJ2-7; 8 nucleotides align to TRBD2. The ends lost 1 base at V and 5 bases at J; junction bases unmatched: 10. CDR1 is LGHDT and CDR2 is YNNKEL in the germline V gene (reference sequence). CDR3 length: 16 residues. The CDR3 region is CASSQVRRRAGDEQYF. In DNA form, the CDR3 reads TGTGCCAGCAGCCAAGTACGTCGACGAGCGGGGGACGAGCAGTACTTC.

There are many counts of this clone. The same CDR3 arises from other DNA sequences in this sample as well. This sequence joins TRBV7-3 and TRBJ2-5; perhaps TRBD2 as D (6 bases). The length of the CDR3 is 13 residues. Germline V gene sequence: CDR1 SGHTA, CDR2 FQGTGA. V lost 5 bases and J lost 5, with 12 bases in between. CDR3 nucleotide sequence: TGTGCCAGCAGCGCCGGGGCGGGGGAGACCCAGTACTTC. It specifies CASSAGAGETQYF.

This clone was observed at least ten times. This chain connects TRBV9 to TRBJ1-4; D not certain. The germline V gene has CDR1 SGDLS and CDR2 YYNGEE. The CDR3 totals 14 residues. Trimming stripped 0 bases from V and 8 bases from J, with 11 bases between. The CDR3 DNA is TGTGCCAGCAGCGTAGATAAGGGAGACGAAAAACTGTTTTTT. It yields the protein CASSVDKGDEKLFF.

This clone came up many times. The V gene is TRBV7-9, the J gene TRBJ1-6; perhaps TRBD1 as D (5 bases). The CDR3 extends over 13 amino acids. The germline gives CDR1 SEHNR, CDR2 FQNEAQ (reference sequence). V was shortened by 5 bases and J by 11 bases, with 13 bases between the two germline ends. The CDR3 protein is CASSPGTVAPLHF. CDR3 nucleotides: TGTGCCAGCAGCCCGGGGACCGTGGCACCCCTCCACTTT. The full variable domain, rest sourced from reference TRBV7-9 and TRBJ1-6, is DTGVSQNPRHKITKRGQNVTFRCDPISEHNRLYWYRQTLGQGPEFLTYFQNEAQLEKSRLLSDRFSAERPKGSFSTLEIQRTEQGDSAMYLCASSPGTVAPLHFGNGTRLTVT.

This clone was seen only a few times. It may be a read error: a sequence one base away is much more abundant. The CDR3 DNA sequence: TGTGTCAGCAGTGACAGGGGCGAAGCTTTCTTT. Its protein is CVSSDRGEAFF. The chain has TRBV6-1 and TRBJ1-1; 8 positions match TRBD1. The germline V gene encodes CDR1 MNHNS and CDR2 SASEGT. The CDR3 length is 11 residues.

This clone was detected a few times. A much bigger clone sits one base away, suggesting this may be a read error. At the DNA level, this CDR3 is encoded by other sequences in the same sample as well. The gene calls are TRBV28 and TRBJ2-7; unclear D gene. The CDR3 is 12 amino acids. V was trimmed by 2 bases and J by 3 bases, leaving 5 bases between them. Germline lookup yields CDR1 MDHEN and CDR2 SYDVKM. CDR3 protein: CASSLVGYEQYF. CDR3 DNA sequence: TGTGCCAGCAGTTTAGTAGGCTACGAGCAGTACTTC.

In this sample, this clone turned up many times. This chain uses TRBV9 with TRBJ2-3; TRBD2 matches 9 bases. V was clipped by 2 bases and J by 3 bases; unmatched bases: 4. Germline CDR1 and CDR2: SGDLS and YYNGEE. The CDR3 has 15 amino acids. The CDR3 sequence: CASSVGGGATDTQYF. For the CDR3, the DNA is TGTGCCAGCAGCGTTGGCGGGGGGGCGACAGATACGCAGTATTTT.

This clone was found many times. The rearrangement joins TRBV28 to TRBJ1-6; 8 bases map to TRBD1. The CDR3 loop spans 15 amino acids. Germline CDR1 is MDHEN and CDR2 is SYDVKM. Trimming cost V 2 bases and J 10 bases; bases outside gene matches: 7. CDR3 in amino acids: CASSLLQGAGSPLHF. DNA for the CDR3: TGTGCCAGCAGTTTACTTCAGGGGGCTGGGTCACCCCTCCACTTT.

This clone was seen more than once but under ten times. The gene calls are TRBV29-1 and TRBJ1-2; D may be TRBD1 (6 bases). Germline CDR1 reads SQVTM; CDR2 reads ANQGSEA. The germline V and J ends were trimmed by 5 bases and 0 bases, with 10 bases remaining between them. This CDR3 comprises 13 residues. The DNA of the CDR3 is TGCAGCGTTTGGGGGGGCCCTAACTATGGCTACACCTTC. This sequence encodes CSVWGGPNYGYTF.

This clone was counted many times. The chain combines TRBV7-2 with TRBJ2-5, with D maybe TRBD1 (6 bases). CDR3 length equals 16 residues. V shed 1 base and J shed 1 base, with 13 bases lying between them. The germline CDR1 and CDR2 sequences are SGHTA and FQGNSA. CDR3 nucleotides: TGTGCCAGCAGCTTAGGCCCAGGGGCGCGCCAAGAGACCCAGTACTTC. The encoded protein is CASSLGPGARQETQYF.

This clone has ten or more counts. The chain carries TRBV4-2 and TRBJ1-6; D not certain. CDR1 and CDR2 (germline): LGHNA, YNFKEQ. V dropped 4 bases and J dropped 10 bases, with 11 bases sitting between them. The length of the CDR3 is 13 residues. The CDR3 region has the DNA TGTGCCAGCAGCCTGGGGTTGGACTCACCCCTCCACTTT. It translates to CASSLGLDSPLHF.

At least ten counts were recorded for this clone. The chain carries TRBV5-6 and TRBJ1-3; D gene unclear. CDR3 size: 13 residues. The germline V gene has CDR1 SGHDT and CDR2 YYEEEE. The V and J ends lost 3 bases and 2 bases respectively, with 6 bases between them. CDR3 sequence: CASSSGAGNTIYF. Here the CDR3 DNA reads TGTGCCAGCAGCTCAGGCGCTGGAAACACCATATATTTT.

This clone was counted many times. This chain uses TRBV19 with TRBJ1-6; D is unresolved. The CDR3 extends over 15 amino acids. Germline CDR1 and CDR2: LNHDA and SQIVND (reference sequence). Trimming took 7 bases from V and 4 from J, leaving 14 bases between them. CDR3 residues: CASNRLAEYNSPLHF. Here the CDR3 DNA reads TGTGCCAGTAACCGATTGGCAGAGTATAATTCACCCCTCCACTTT.

With regard to this clone: A much larger clone lies one base from this, so it may be a read error. The chain links TRBV27 to TRBJ2-7; 7 bases match TRBD1. The CDR3 consists of 15 residues. The ends lost 6 bases at V and 3 bases at J; junction bases unmatched: 11. Germline CDR1 reads MNHEY; CDR2 reads SMNVEV (reference sequence). The CDR3 sequence is CASRVSEGASYEQYF. Here the CDR3 DNA reads TGTGCCAGCAGGGTGAGCGAGGGGGCCAGCTACGAGCAGTACTTC.

This clone appeared many times. The rearrangement joins TRBV28 to TRBJ2-4; 15 bases match TRBD2. Trimming removed 5 bases from V and 7 bases from J; junction bases left unmatched: 3. There are 15 residues in the CDR3. Per the germline V gene, CDR1 is MDHEN and CDR2 is SYDVKM. The CDR3 sequence is CASSRTSGGVNIQYF. CDR3 bases: TGTGCCAGCAGTAGGACTAGCGGGGGGGTGAACATTCAGTACTTC.

This clone is categorized as medium-sized. V is TRBV20-1 and J is TRBJ2-7; 7 positions agree with TRBD1. The germline CDR1 and CDR2 sequences are DFQATT and SNEGSKA (reference sequence). There are 12 residues in the CDR3. Trimming took 6 bases from V and 4 from J; bases not matched to a gene: 6. The CDR3 is CSAPRDRYEQYF. CDR3 nucleotide sequence: TGCAGTGCCCCCCGGGACAGATACGAGCAGTACTTC.

This clone was found many times. This chain links TRBV3-1 with TRBJ1-6; D is uncertain. V was clipped by 7 bases and J by 6 bases, with 10 bases between them. The germline V gene encodes CDR1 LGHDT and CDR2 YNNKEL (reference sequence). This CDR3 spans 13 amino acids. The CDR3 spells CASMRGVNSPLHF. The CDR3 nucleotides are TGTGCCAGCATGCGCGGGGTTAATTCACCCCTCCACTTT.

The sample holds many counts of this clone. V gene TRBV2 combines with J gene TRBJ1-5; D is possibly TRBD1 (6 bases). In germline, CDR1 is SNHLY, CDR2 FYNNEI. CDR3 length: 18 amino acids. Trimming shortened V by 6 bases and J by 0 bases, and 21 bases separated the two germline ends. For the CDR3, the DNA is TGTGCCAGCAGCCCCTTCGGACAGCAGGCTTATAGCAATCAGCCCCAGCATTTT. Its translation: CASSPFGQQAYSNQPQHF. The variable domain in full, with the rest retrieved from reference TRBV2 and TRBJ1-5, is EPEVTQTPSHQVTQMGQEVILRCVPISNHLYFYWYRQILGQKVEFLVSFYNNEISEKSEIFDDQFSVERPDGSNFTLKIRSTKLEDSAMYFCASSPFGQQAYSNQPQHFGDGTRLSIL.

This clone was observed at least ten times. V gene TRBV2 combines with J gene TRBJ2-2; TRBD2 is a possible D gene (6 bases). Trimming stripped 6 bases from V and 5 bases from J, with 13 bases between. Germline V gene lookup returns CDR1 SNHLY and CDR2 FYNNEI. The CDR3 spans 14 residues. The CDR3 spells CASRGLLSTGELFF. DNA for the CDR3: TGTGCCAGCAGGGGACTCCTGAGTACCGGGGAGCTGTTTTTT.

With regard to this clone: Given a much more abundant clone one base away, this may be a read error. The chain employs TRBV29-1 and TRBJ1-2; a weak D match, TRBD1 (5 bases). V was pared by 7 bases and J by 2 bases, with 20 bases between. The CDR3 spans 15 residues. CDR1 and CDR2 from the germline V gene are SQVTM and ANQGSEA. The CDR3 loop is CSAFILQQENYGYTF. The CDR3 nucleotides read TGCAGCGCGTTCATACTGCAACAGGAAAACTATGGCTACACCTTC.

The genes are TRBV25-1 and TRBJ2-1, with 11 nucleotides matching TRBD1. The CDR3 totals 16 residues. The V gene's germline CDR1 is MGHDK and CDR2 SYGVNS. V lost 1 base to trimming and J lost 10 bases; unmatched junction nucleotides: 9. The CDR3 reads CASSEWGTGGREEQFF. The CDR3 DNA is TGTGCCAGCAGTGAATGGGGGACAGGGGGTCGGGAGGAGCAGTTCTTC.

This clone was detected many times. CDR3 bases: TGTGCCAGCAGCCAACTTGGACGGCATAATGAAAAACTGTTTTTT. Translated, it gives CASSQLGRHNEKLFF. V and J are TRBV3-1 and TRBJ1-4; D unresolved. Germline CDR1 is LGHDT and CDR2 is YNNKEL (reference sequence). V gave up 2 bases and J gave up 4 bases, with 11 bases separating them. The CDR3 runs to 15 residues.